One and the same sample provided the 5 T cell receptor beta chains below, sequenced in a study of Graves' ophthalmopathy and Graves' hyperthyroidism. Researchers took RNA transcripts and amplified TCR beta CDR3 regions from them. The workflow started with a first-round RT-PCR run with HTBI primers and then moved on to a second-round multiplex PCR. Each CDR3 protein gets one entry after TCRdb re-called the multiplex PCR reads with MiXCR. The data contain about 600,000 distinct CDR3 sequences, about 35% of them seen just once; the ten biggest clones take up less than 4.5%. The sequencing input was peripheral blood or thyroid tissue (not recorded which). Every receptor here comes from an adult man with Graves' hyperthyroidism.

This clonotype was seen repeatedly, ten times or more. The chain links TRBV19 to TRBJ2-6; D gene ambiguous. V was cut by 5 bases and J by 2 bases, with 16 bases left in between. The germline V gene has CDR1 LNHDA and CDR2 SQIVND (reference sequence). The CDR3 loop spans 17 amino acids. CDR3: CASSRRTPITGANVLTF. CDR3 coding DNA: TGTGCCAGTAGTCGACGGACGCCTATAACTGGGGCCAACGTCCTGACTTTC. Filled out from reference TRBV19 and TRBJ2-6, the complete variable domain reads DGGITQSPKYLFRKEGQNVTLSCEQNLNHDAMYWYRQDPGQGLRLIYYSQIVNDFQKGDIAEGYSVSREKKESFPLTVTSAQKNPTAFYLCASSRRTPITGANVLTFGAGSRLTVL.

This clonotype was seen only a few times. V gene TRBV28 combines with J gene TRBJ1-5; D is unclear. This CDR3 has 14 amino acids. Trimming removed 3 bases at V and 4 bases at J, with 10 bases between. Germline CDR1 MDHEN, CDR2 SYDVKM. In nucleotides, the CDR3 is TGTGCCAGCAGTTTTGCGACACCTAATCAGCCCCAGCATTTT. This encodes CASSFATPNQPQHF.

The chain carries TRBV25-1 and TRBJ1-5; the match to TRBD1 covers 9 bases. V dropped 8 bases and J dropped 4; count of bases not matched to a gene: 9. The CDR3 length is 15 residues. In germline, CDR1 is MGHDK, CDR2 SYGVNS. The CDR3 DNA is TGTGCCAGCTCACCTCAGACAGGGGGGAATCAGCCCCAGCATTTT. Translation gives CASSPQTGGNQPQHF.

In its sample, this clonotype was seen a few times. The J gene is TRBJ1-2, the V gene TRBV9; D is unclear. The CDR3 is 15 residues long. Germline loops: CDR1 SGDLS, CDR2 YYNGEE. V dropped 6 bases and J dropped 0 bases, with 15 bases sitting between them. The CDR3, as DNA: TGTGCCAGCAAGGGATCGGGGAGAGCTAACTATGGCTACACCTTC. Amino acid sequence: CASKGSGRANYGYTF. The variable domain in full, with the rest retrieved from reference TRBV9 and TRBJ1-2, is DSGVTQTPKHLITATGQRVTLRCSPRSGDLSVYWYQQSLDQGLQFLIQYYNGEERAKGNILERFSAQQFPDLHSELNLSSLELGDSALYFCASKGSGRANYGYTFGSGTRLTVV.

This clonotype was detected ten times or more. A read error may account for a junction end that differs from germline. V usage is TRBV5-5 and J usage is TRBJ1-2, with 7 bases identical to TRBD1. Germline values: CDR1 SGHKS, CDR2 YYEKEE (reference sequence). CDR3 length: 14 amino acids. The CDR3 coding sequence is TGTGCCAGCAGCTTCAGTTCGGGACAGCCGAAATTCCGTTTC. Protein product: CASSFSSGQPKFRF.